The rows below give T cell receptor beta chains drawn from one sample of a study of T cell responses to AZD1222 COVID-19 vaccine. Here immunoSEQ multiplex PCR was the method, and the copy in TCRdb shows in-frame clones only, minus some. The sample lists under 150,000 clones; 85% to 90% were seen once. This specimen consisted of peripheral blood, obtained on day 0 of AZD1222 vaccination. The receptors here all came from an adult in good health. Both conserved end residues are part of each CDR3. The order of the fields is V gene, D gene, clone size, J gene, CDR3 protein, CDR3 DNA. D genes are given only for firm matches. Clone size is shown for a subset of rows, as once, few, many or a class of expanded clone.

v_gene: TRBV29-1
d_gene: -
abundance: -
j_gene: TRBJ1-1
CDR3aa: CSSHVSSTEAFF
CDR3nt: TGCAGCTCGCACGTATCCTCCACTGAAGCTTTCTTT

v_gene: TRBV30
d_gene: TRBD1
abundance: once
j_gene: TRBJ2-3
CDR3aa: CAWSLWGQGTDTQYF
CDR3nt: TGTGCCTGGAGCCTCTGGGGACAGGGCACAGATACGCAGTATTTT

v_gene: TRBV28
d_gene: TRBD2
abundance: -
j_gene: TRBJ2-5
CDR3aa: CASSFSGTNQETQYF
CDR3nt: TGTGCCAGCAGTTTCTCCGGGACTAACCAAGAGACCCAGTACTTC

v_gene: TRBV12-1
d_gene: -
abundance: -
j_gene: TRBJ1-4
CDR3aa: CASSRIRDRVERVVTNEKLFF
CDR3nt: TGTGCCAGCAGCCGAATCCGGGACAGGGTAGAGCGTGTTGTGACTAATGAAAAACTGTTTTTT

v_gene: TRBV5-1
d_gene: -
abundance: few
j_gene: TRBJ1-2
CDR3aa: CASSLDAVGYTF
CDR3nt: TGCGCCAGCAGCTTGGACGCAGTAGGCTACACCTTC

v_gene: TRBV7-2
d_gene: -
abundance: -
j_gene: TRBJ1-1
CDR3aa: CASSTQRDTEAFF
CDR3nt: TGTGCCAGCAGCACCCAGAGGGACACTGAAGCTTTCTTT

v_gene: TRBV27
d_gene: TRBD1
abundance: -
j_gene: TRBJ2-3
CDR3aa: CASSYRGTDTQYF
CDR3nt: TGTGCCAGCAGTTACAGGGGTACAGATACGCAGTATTTT

v_gene: TRBV9
d_gene: -
abundance: -
j_gene: TRBJ1-2
CDR3aa: CASSPSGGVAGYTF
CDR3nt: TGTGCCAGCAGCCCCTCCGGAGGGGTGGCTGGCTACACCTTC

v_gene: TRBV2
d_gene: TRBD2
abundance: once
j_gene: TRBJ2-3
CDR3aa: CASSRGLAGMGTDTQYF
CDR3nt: TGTGCCAGCAGTAGGGGACTAGCGGGCATGGGCACAGATACGCAGTATTTT

v_gene: TRBV19
d_gene: -
abundance: -
j_gene: TRBJ1-1
CDR3aa: CASSPGQSMNTEAFF
CDR3nt: TGTGCCAGTAGTCCTGGACAGAGCATGAACACTGAAGCTTTCTTT

v_gene: TRBV28
d_gene: -
abundance: -
j_gene: TRBJ1-4
CDR3aa: CASSSWEKLFF
CDR3nt: TGTGCCAGCAGTTCTTGGGAAAAACTGTTTTTT

v_gene: TRBV5-6
d_gene: -
abundance: -
j_gene: TRBJ2-1
CDR3aa: CASSLPNGAYNEQFF
CDR3nt: TGTGCCAGCAGCTTGCCTAACGGCGCTTACAATGAGCAGTTCTTC

v_gene: TRBV14
d_gene: TRBD1
abundance: -
j_gene: TRBJ1-2
CDR3aa: CASSRTTGVLFGYTF
CDR3nt: TGTGCCAGCAGCCGGACGACAGGGGTGTTGTTTGGCTACACCTTC

v_gene: TRBV27
d_gene: -
abundance: -
j_gene: TRBJ1-4
CDR3aa: CASSSRTQRGIATNEKLFF
CDR3nt: TGTGCCAGCAGTTCCAGAACTCAAAGGGGAATCGCAACTAATGAAAAACTGTTTTTT

v_gene: TRBV9
d_gene: -
abundance: once
j_gene: TRBJ1-6
CDR3aa: CASSVGGRPTVNSPLHF
CDR3nt: TGTGCCAGCAGCGTTGGTGGCAGGCCGACTGTAAATTCACCCCTCCACTTT

v_gene: TRBV18
d_gene: TRBD1
abundance: once
j_gene: TRBJ1-1
CDR3aa: CASSPFGTGEITEAFF
CDR3nt: TGTGCCAGCTCACCATTCGGGACAGGGGAGATCACTGAAGCTTTCTTT

v_gene: TRBV11-1
d_gene: -
abundance: -
j_gene: TRBJ1-1
CDR3aa: CASSLEGGNTEAFF
CDR3nt: TGTGCCAGCAGCTTAGAGGGTGGTAACACTGAAGCTTTCTTT

v_gene: TRBV29-1
d_gene: -
abundance: -
j_gene: TRBJ2-2
CDR3aa: CSVQKQGGELFF
CDR3nt: TGCAGCGTTCAGAAACAAGGAGGGGAGCTGTTTTTT

v_gene: TRBV30
d_gene: -
abundance: -
j_gene: TRBJ2-3
CDR3aa: CAWSVLVSDTQYF
CDR3nt: TGTGCCTGGAGTGTACTAGTATCAGATACGCAGTATTTT

v_gene: TRBV29-1
d_gene: -
abundance: -
j_gene: TRBJ1-1
CDR3aa: CSVLPRDPEAFF
CDR3nt: TGCAGCGTTCTCCCCAGGGACCCTGAAGCTTTCTTT

v_gene: TRBV12-5
d_gene: -
abundance: -
j_gene: TRBJ1-1
CDR3aa: CASGLVWVTEAFF
CDR3nt: TGTGCTAGTGGTTTGGTATGGGTAACAGAAGCTTTCTTT

v_gene: TRBV7-6
d_gene: -
abundance: -
j_gene: TRBJ1-1
CDR3aa: CASSTRTGSTEAFF
CDR3nt: TGTGCCAGCAGCACTCGGACGGGGAGCACTGAAGCTTTCTTT

v_gene: TRBV11-1
d_gene: -
abundance: -
j_gene: TRBJ1-1
CDR3aa: CASSPRWTEAFF
CDR3nt: TGTGCCAGCAGCCCCCGGTGGACTGAAGCTTTCTTT

v_gene: TRBV19
d_gene: -
abundance: -
j_gene: TRBJ2-3
CDR3aa: CASSAQEGLGTDTQYF
CDR3nt: TGTGCCAGTAGTGCCCAAGAGGGCCTTGGCACAGATACGCAGTATTTT

v_gene: TRBV15
d_gene: -
abundance: once
j_gene: TRBJ2-5
CDR3aa: CATSGGAGRSQETQYF
CDR3nt: TGTGCCACCAGCGGAGGGGCGGGACGATCTCAAGAGACCCAGTACTTC

v_gene: TRBV19
d_gene: TRBD1
abundance: -
j_gene: TRBJ1-1
CDR3aa: CASSIQGGGTEAFF
CDR3nt: TGTGCCAGTAGTATCCAGGGGGGCGGCACTGAAGCTTTCTTT

v_gene: TRBV12-3/TRBV12-4
d_gene: -
abundance: -
j_gene: TRBJ2-3
CDR3aa: CASSSFPTDTQYF
CDR3nt: TGTGCCAGCAGTTCCTTCCCCACAGATACGCAGTATTTT

v_gene: TRBV12-5
d_gene: -
abundance: few
j_gene: TRBJ2-1
CDR3aa: CASGLEGSEQFF
CDR3nt: TGTGCTAGTGGTTTGGAGGGGAGTGAGCAGTTCTTC

v_gene: TRBV7-9
d_gene: -
abundance: -
j_gene: TRBJ2-3
CDR3aa: CASRPSGGDTQYF
CDR3nt: TGTGCCAGCAGACCATCTGGGGGGGATACGCAGTATTTT

v_gene: TRBV29-1
d_gene: -
abundance: -
j_gene: TRBJ1-1
CDR3aa: CSVVLGLNTEAFF
CDR3nt: TGCAGCGTTGTTCTAGGCTTGAACACTGAAGCTTTCTTT

v_gene: TRBV19
d_gene: TRBD1
abundance: -
j_gene: TRBJ1-4
CDR3aa: CASSIRDRPEKLFF
CDR3nt: TGTGCCAGTAGTATCCGGGACAGGCCCGAAAAACTGTTTTTT

v_gene: TRBV20-1
d_gene: -
abundance: -
j_gene: TRBJ1-5
CDR3aa: CSASRANQPQHF
CDR3nt: TGCAGTGCTAGTAGGGCCAATCAGCCCCAGCATTTT

v_gene: TRBV18
d_gene: -
abundance: -
j_gene: TRBJ1-5
CDR3aa: CASSPMAQGFAQPQHF
CDR3nt: TGTGCCAGCTCACCAATGGCCCAGGGTTTCGCTCAGCCCCAGCATTTT

v_gene: TRBV19
d_gene: -
abundance: -
j_gene: TRBJ1-2
CDR3aa: CASSPQPDSYGYTF
CDR3nt: TGTGCCAGTAGTCCCCAGCCAGACAGCTATGGCTACACCTTC

v_gene: TRBV6-5
d_gene: TRBD2
abundance: -
j_gene: TRBJ2-3
CDR3aa: CASSIAGGTDTQYF
CDR3nt: TGTGCCAGCAGTATAGCGGGAGGGACAGATACGCAGTATTTT

v_gene: TRBV6-5
d_gene: TRBD2
abundance: -
j_gene: TRBJ2-3
CDR3aa: CASSYPGGTDTQYF
CDR3nt: TGTGCCAGCAGTTACCCGGGAGGGACAGATACGCAGTATTTT